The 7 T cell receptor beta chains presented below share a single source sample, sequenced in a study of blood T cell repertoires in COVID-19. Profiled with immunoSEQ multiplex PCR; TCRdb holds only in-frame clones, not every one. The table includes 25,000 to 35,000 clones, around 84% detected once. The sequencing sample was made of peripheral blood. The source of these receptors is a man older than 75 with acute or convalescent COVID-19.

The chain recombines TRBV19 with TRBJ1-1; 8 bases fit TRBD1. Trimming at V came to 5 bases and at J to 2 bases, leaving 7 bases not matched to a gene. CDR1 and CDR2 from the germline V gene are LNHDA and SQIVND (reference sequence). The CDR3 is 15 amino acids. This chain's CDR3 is CASSSYRGINTEAFF. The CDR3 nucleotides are TGTGCCAGTAGTTCCTACAGGGGGATAAACACTGAAGCTTTCTTT.

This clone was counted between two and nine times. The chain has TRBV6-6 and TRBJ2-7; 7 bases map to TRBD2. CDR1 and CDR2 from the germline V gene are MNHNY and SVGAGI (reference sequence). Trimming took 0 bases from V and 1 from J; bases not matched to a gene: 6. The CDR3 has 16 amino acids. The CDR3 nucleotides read TGTGCCAGCAGTTACTCTGGTCAGGGAGGGTCCTACGAGCAGTACTTC. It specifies CASSYSGQGGSYEQYF.

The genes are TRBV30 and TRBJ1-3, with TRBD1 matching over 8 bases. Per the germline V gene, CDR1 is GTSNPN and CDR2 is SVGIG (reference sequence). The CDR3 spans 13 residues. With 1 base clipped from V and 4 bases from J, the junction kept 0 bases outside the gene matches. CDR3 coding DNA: TGTGCCTGGAGTGGGGACAGGGGAAACACCATATATTTT. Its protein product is CAWSGDRGNTIYF.

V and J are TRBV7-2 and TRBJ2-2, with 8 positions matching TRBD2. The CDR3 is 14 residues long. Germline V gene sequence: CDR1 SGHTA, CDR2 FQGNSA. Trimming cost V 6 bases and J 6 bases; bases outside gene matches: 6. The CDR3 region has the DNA TGTGCCAGCAGGACTTCGCGGGGGGCCGGGGAGCTGTTTTTT. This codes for CASRTSRGAGELFF.

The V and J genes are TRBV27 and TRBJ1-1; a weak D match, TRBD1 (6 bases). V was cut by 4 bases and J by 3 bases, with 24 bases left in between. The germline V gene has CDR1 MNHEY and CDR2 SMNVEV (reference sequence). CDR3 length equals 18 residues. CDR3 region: CASSSQGRKGPLDTEAFF. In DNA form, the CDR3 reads TGTGCCAGCAGTTCTCAGGGGCGCAAGGGTCCCCTAGACACTGAAGCTTTCTTT.

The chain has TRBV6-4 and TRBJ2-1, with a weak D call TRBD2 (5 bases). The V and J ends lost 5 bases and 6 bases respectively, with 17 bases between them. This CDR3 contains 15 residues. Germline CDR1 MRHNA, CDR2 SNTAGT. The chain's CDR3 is CASSTLAGVGNEQFF. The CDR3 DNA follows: TGTGCCAGCAGTACATTGGCGGGCGTGGGCAATGAGCAGTTCTTC.

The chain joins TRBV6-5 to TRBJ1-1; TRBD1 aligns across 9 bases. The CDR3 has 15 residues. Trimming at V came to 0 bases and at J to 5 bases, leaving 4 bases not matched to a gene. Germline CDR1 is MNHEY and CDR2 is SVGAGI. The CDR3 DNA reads TGTGCCAGCAGTTACTCGGGACAGGGAAGGACTGAAGCTTTCTTT. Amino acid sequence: CASSYSGQGRTEAFF.